This T cell receptor (beta chain) was observed in a study of blood T cell repertoires in COVID-19. The CDR3 extends over 15 amino acids. J was trimmed by 1 base and V by 4 bases; bases with no gene match: 4. Germline V CDR1 and CDR2: SGHRS, YFSETQ. Under the authors' procedure: The assay estimated nucleated cells by amplifying reference gene primers. Profiling relied on immunoSEQ multiplex PCR, and the TCRdb table lists in-frame clones only, not all of them. The V and J calls and clone size are taken from that table; D and trimming were inferred from the DNA. The table has approximately 110,000 clones, about 88% seen once.

This sequence originates from a woman in her 70s who had recovered from COVID-19. What was sequenced was peripheral blood. V gene TRBV5-1 combines with J gene TRBJ2-3; TRBD1 matches at 9 bases. CDR3 region: CASSERTGGTDTQYF. The CDR3 nucleotides are TGCGCCAGCAGCGAACGGACAGGGGGCACAGATACGCAGTATTTT.